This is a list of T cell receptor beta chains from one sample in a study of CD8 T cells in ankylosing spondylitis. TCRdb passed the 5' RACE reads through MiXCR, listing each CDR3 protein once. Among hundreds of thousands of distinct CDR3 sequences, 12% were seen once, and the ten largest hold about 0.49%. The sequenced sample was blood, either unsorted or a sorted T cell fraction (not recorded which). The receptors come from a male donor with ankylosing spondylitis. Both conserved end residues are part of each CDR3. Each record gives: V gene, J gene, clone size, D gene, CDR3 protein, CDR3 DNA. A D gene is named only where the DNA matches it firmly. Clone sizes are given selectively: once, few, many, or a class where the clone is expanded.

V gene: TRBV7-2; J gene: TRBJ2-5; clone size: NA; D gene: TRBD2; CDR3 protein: CASSLGLRLAGRETQYF; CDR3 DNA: TGTGCCAGCAGCTTGGGGTTGCGACTAGCGGGCCGAGAGACCCAGTACTTC
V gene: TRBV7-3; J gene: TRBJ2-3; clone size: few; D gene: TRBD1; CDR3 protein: CASSPTGGFDTQYF; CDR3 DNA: TGTGCCAGCAGCCCGACAGGGGGCTTTGATACGCAGTATTTT
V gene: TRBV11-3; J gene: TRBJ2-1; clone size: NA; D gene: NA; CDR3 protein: CASSLKQGGEQFF; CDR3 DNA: TGTGCCAGCAGCTTAAAACAGGGTGGTGAGCAGTTCTTC
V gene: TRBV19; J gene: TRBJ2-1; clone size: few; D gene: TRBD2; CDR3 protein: CASSMAAGGPNEQFF; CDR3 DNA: TGTGCCAGTAGTATGGCTGCGGGAGGGCCCAATGAGCAGTTCTTC
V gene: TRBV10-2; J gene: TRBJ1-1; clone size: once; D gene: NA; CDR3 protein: CATGGLTEAFF; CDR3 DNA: TGCGCCACCGGGGGGTTGACTGAAGCTTTCTTT
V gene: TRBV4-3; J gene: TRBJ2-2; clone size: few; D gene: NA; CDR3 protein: CASSQDARGYANTGELFF; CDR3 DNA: TGCGCCAGCAGCCAGGACGCAAGGGGATACGCGAACACCGGGGAGCTGTTTTTT
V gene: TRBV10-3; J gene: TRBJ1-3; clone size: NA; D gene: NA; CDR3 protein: CAISARAGDGNTIYF; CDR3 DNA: TGTGCCATCAGTGCGAGGGCCGGGGATGGAAACACCATATATTTT
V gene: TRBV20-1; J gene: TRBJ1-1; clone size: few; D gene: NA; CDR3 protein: CSAIYTEAFF; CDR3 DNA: TGCAGTGCTATTTACACTGAAGCTTTCTTT
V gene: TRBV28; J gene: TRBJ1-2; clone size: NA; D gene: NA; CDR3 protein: CASSLLDGDATF; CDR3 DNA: TGTGCCAGCAGTTTACTGGACGGGGACGCAACCTTC
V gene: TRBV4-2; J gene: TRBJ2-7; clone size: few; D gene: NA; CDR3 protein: CASSRDQGSDSYEQYF; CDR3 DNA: TGTGCCAGCAGCCGAGATCAGGGCTCAGACTCCTACGAGCAGTACTTC
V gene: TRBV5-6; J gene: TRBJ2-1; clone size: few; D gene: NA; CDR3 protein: CASSFLGVANNEQFF; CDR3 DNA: TGTGCCAGCAGCTTTCTTGGGGTGGCCAACAATGAGCAGTTCTTC
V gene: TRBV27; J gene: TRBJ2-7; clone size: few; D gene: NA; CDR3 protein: CASSLKFTGEQYF; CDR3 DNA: TGTGCCAGCAGTTTGAAGTTTACGGGCGAGCAGTACTTC
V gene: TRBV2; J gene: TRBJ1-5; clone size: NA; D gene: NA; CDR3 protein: CASTGLSPYSNQPQHF; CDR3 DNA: TGTGCCAGCACGGGACTGAGCCCTTATAGCAATCAGCCCCAGCATTTT
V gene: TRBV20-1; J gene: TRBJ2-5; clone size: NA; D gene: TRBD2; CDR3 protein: CSARTSGRWEETQYF; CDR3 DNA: TGCAGTGCCCGTACTAGCGGGAGATGGGAGGAGACCCAGTACTTC
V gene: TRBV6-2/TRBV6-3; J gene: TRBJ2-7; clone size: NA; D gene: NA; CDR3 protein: CASSWTLYEQYF; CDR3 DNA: TGTGCCAGCAGTTGGACGTTGTACGAGCAGTACTTC
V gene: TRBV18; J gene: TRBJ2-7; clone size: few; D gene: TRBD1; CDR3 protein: CASSSSRDRGSYEQYF; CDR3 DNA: TGTGCCAGCTCATCAAGCCGGGACAGGGGGTCCTACGAGCAGTACTTC
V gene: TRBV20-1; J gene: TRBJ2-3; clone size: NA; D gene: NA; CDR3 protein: CSARTLLAARTDTQYF; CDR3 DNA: TGCAGTGCTAGGACGCTTTTAGCCGCAAGGACAGATACGCAGTATTTT
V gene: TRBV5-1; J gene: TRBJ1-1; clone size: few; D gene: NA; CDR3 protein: CASSLGTATEAFF; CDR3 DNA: TGCGCCAGCAGCTTGGGGACAGCCACTGAAGCTTTCTTT
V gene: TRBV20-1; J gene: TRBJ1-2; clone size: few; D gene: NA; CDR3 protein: CSARDPDRTNGGYTF; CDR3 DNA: TGCAGTGCTAGAGATCCGGACAGAACGAACGGGGGCTACACCTTC
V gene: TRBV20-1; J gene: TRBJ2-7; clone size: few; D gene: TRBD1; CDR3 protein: CSARRGQGTSYEQYF; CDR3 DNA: TGCAGTGCTAGGAGGGGACAGGGGACCTCCTACGAGCAGTACTTC
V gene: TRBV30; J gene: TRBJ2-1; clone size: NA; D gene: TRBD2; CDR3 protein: CAWSVTSGNNEQFF; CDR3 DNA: TGTGCCTGGAGTGTCACTAGCGGGAACAATGAGCAGTTCTTC
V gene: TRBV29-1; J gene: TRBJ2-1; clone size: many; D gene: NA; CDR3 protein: CSVYVSSSYNEQFF; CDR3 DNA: TGCAGCGTTTATGTATCGAGCTCCTACAATGAGCAGTTCTTC
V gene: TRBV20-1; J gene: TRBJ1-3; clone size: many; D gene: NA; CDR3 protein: CSARNDRATGNTIYF; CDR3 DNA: TGCAGTGCTAGGAACGACAGAGCAACTGGAAACACCATATATTTT
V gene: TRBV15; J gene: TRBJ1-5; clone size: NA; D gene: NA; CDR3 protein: CATSKIQDQPQHF; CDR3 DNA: TGTGCCACCAGCAAGATACAGGATCAGCCCCAGCATTTT
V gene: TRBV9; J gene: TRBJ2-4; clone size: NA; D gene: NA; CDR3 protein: CASSVGSHAKNIQYF; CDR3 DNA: TGTGCCAGCAGCGTAGGCAGCCACGCCAAAAACATTCAGTACTTC
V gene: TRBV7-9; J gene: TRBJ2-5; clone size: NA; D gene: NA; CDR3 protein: CASSPRTGGAQYF; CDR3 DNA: TGTGCCAGCAGCCCGAGAACAGGAGGGGCCCAGTACTTC
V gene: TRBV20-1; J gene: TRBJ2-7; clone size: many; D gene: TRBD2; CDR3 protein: CSARPPGGPYEQYF; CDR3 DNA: TGCAGTGCTAGACCCCCGGGAGGGCCTTACGAGCAGTACTTC
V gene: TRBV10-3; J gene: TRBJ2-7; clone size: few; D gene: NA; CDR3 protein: CAIGDSIYSYEQYF; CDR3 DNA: TGTGCGATCGGAGATTCTATTTACTCCTACGAGCAGTACTTC
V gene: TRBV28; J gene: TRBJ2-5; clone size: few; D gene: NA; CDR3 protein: CASSHRADETQYF; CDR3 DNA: TGTGCCAGCAGTCACAGGGCGGACGAGACCCAGTACTTC
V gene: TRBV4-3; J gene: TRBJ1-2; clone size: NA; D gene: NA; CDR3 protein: CASSQESQTAYGYTF; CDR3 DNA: TGCGCCAGCAGCCAAGAGTCCCAGACAGCCTATGGCTACACCTTC
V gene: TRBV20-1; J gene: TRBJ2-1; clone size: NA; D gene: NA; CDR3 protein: CSPTSRGHEQFF; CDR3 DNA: TGCAGTCCCACATCCCGGGGTCATGAGCAGTTCTTC
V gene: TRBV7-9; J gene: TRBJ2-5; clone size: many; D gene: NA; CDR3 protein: CASSISAETQYF; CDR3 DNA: TGTGCCAGCAGCATATCCGCGGAGACCCAGTACTTC
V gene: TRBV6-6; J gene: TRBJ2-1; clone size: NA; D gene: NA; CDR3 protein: CASERTQYNEQFF; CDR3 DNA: TGTGCCAGCGAGCGGACTCAATACAATGAGCAGTTCTTC
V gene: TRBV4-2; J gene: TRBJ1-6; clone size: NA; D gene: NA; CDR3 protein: CASSQVGIDSPLHF; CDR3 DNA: TGTGCCAGCAGCCAAGTGGGGATTGATTCACCCCTCCACTTT
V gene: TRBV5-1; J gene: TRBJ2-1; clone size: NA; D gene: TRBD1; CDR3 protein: CASSGGFLTGGSYNEQFF; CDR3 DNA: TGCGCCAGCAGCGGGGGGTTTCTTACAGGGGGCTCCTACAATGAGCAGTTCTTC
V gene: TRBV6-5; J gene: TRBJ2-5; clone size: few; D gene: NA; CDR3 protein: CASQSGGETQYF; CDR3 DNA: TGTGCCAGCCAAAGTGGGGGGGAGACCCAGTACTTC
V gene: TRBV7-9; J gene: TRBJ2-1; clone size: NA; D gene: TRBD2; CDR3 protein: CASSLPKRGGRNNEQFF; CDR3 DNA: TGTGCCAGCAGCCTCCCTAAACGGGGCGGGAGAAACAATGAGCAGTTCTTC
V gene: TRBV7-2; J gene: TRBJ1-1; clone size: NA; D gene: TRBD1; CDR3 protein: CASSSRDRVTEAFF; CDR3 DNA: TGTGCCAGCAGCTCTCGGGACAGGGTGACTGAAGCTTTCTTT
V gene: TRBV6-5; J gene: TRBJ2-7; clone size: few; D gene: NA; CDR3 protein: CACGGTSYEQYF; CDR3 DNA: TGTGCCTGCGGAGGGACCAGCTACGAGCAGTACTTC
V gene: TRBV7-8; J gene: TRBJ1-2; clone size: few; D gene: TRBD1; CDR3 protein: CASSPTGVDYGYTF; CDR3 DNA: TGTGCCAGCAGCCCTACAGGGGTGGACTATGGCTACACCTTC
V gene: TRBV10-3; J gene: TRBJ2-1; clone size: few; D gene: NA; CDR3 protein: CAISESRGRRSYNEQFF; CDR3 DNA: TGTGCCATCAGTGAGTCTCGGGGTAGACGGTCCTACAATGAGCAGTTCTTC
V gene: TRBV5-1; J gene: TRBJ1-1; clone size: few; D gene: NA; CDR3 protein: CASSPARGEMNTEAFF; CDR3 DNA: TGCGCCAGCAGCCCTGCGAGGGGCGAAATGAACACTGAAGCTTTCTTT
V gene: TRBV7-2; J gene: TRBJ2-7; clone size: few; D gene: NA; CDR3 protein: CASSLRIGSYEQYF; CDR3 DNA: TGTGCCAGCAGCCTCCGGATCGGCTCCTACGAGCAGTACTTC
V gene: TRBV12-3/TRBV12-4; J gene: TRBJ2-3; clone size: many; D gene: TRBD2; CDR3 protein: CASSPSGYTDTQYF; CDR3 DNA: TGTGCCAGCAGCCCTAGCGGTTACACAGATACGCAGTATTTT
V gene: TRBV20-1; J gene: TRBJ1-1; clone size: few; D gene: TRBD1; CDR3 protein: CSARRDRDIYTF; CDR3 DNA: TGCAGTGCTAGAAGGGACAGGGACATTTACACATTT
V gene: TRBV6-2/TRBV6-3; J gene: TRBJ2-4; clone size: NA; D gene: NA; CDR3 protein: CASSPRDPPRYF; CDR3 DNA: TGTGCCAGCAGTCCACGGGACCCGCCCCGGTACTTC
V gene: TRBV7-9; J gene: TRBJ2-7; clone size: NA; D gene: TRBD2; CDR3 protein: CASSLAMAGDYEQYF; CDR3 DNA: TGTGCCAGCAGCTTAGCGATGGCGGGAGACTACGAGCAGTACTTC
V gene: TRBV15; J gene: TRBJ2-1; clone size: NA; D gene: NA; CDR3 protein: CATSRENVAMGEQFF; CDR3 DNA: TGTGCCACCAGCAGAGAGAATGTAGCGATGGGTGAGCAGTTCTTC